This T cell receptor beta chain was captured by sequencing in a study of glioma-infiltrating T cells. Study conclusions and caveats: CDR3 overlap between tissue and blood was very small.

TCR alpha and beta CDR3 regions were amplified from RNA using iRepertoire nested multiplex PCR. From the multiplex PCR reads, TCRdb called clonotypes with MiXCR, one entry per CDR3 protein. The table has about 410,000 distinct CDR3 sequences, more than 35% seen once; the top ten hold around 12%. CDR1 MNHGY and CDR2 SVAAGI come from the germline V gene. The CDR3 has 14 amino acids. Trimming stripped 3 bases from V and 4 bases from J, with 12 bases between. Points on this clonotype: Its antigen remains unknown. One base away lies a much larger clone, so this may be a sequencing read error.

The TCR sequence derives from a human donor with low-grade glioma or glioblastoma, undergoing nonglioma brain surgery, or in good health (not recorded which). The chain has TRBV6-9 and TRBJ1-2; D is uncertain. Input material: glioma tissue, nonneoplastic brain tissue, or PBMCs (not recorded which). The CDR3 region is CASSYDKTSYGYTF. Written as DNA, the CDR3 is TGTGCCAGCAGTTACGACAAAACTAGCTATGGCTACACCTTC.